Included here is one T cell receptor beta chain sequence, with context. Its antigen is unidentified. The junction and the germline gene differ at one end; a read error may be behind it. These data come from a study of cytomegalovirus exposure and HLA in healthy donors. Germline-derived CDR1 and CDR2 are MNHNS and SASEGT. CDR3 size: 15 residues. General study results and limits: In vitro assays verified that a few CMV-associated chains recognized CMV antigens specifically.

The primer mix had 60 Vbeta and 13 Jbeta primers. Profiled with immunoSEQ multiplex PCR; TCRdb holds only in-frame clones, not every one. Its listing shows 130,000 or so clones. The TCR sequence derives from a woman between 55 and 75 years old in good health and CMV-seronegative. The material sequenced was PBMCs. The J gene is TRBJ1-4, the V gene TRBV6-1; the D gene is possibly TRBD1 (5 bases). The CDR3 protein is CASSESERGLGKLLF. DNA for the CDR3: TGTGCCAGCAGTGAAAGTGAGCGGGGACTTGGGAAACTGCTTTTT.